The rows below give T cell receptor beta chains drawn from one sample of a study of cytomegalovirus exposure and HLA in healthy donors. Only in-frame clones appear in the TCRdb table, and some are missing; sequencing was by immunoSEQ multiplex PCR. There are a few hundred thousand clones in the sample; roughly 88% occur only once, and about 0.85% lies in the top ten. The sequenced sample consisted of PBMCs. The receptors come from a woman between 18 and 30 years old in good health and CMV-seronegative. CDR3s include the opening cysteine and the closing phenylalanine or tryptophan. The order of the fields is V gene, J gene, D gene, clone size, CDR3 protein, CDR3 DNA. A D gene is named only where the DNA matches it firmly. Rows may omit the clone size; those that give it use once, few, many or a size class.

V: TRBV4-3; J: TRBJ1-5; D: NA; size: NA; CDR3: CASSLETVDQPQHF; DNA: TGCGCCAGCAGCCTCGAGACAGTGGATCAGCCCCAGCATTTT
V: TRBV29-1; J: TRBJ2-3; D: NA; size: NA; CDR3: CSARDNTDTQYF; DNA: TGCAGCGCCCGGGACAACACAGATACGCAGTATTTT
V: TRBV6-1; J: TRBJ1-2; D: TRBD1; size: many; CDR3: CASSEVGTGAGGYTF; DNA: TGTGCCAGCAGTGAAGTGGGGACAGGGGCTGGTGGCTACACCTTC
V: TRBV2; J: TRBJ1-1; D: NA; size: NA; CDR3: CASQGNTEAFF; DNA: TGTGCCAGCCAGGGGAACACTGAAGCTTTCTTT
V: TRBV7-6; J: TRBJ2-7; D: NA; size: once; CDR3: CASSLAPSRPLDEQYF; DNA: TGTGCCAGCAGCTTGGCCCCATCCAGGCCCCTGGACGAGCAGTACTTC
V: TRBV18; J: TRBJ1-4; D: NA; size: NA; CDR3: CASSLLGGWNEKLFF; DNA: TGTGCCAGCTCACTCTTAGGGGGTTGGAATGAAAAACTGTTTTTT
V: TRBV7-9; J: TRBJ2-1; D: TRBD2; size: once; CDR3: CASSSGRVTDEQFF; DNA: TGTGCCAGCAGCAGCGGGAGGGTGACGGATGAGCAGTTCTTC
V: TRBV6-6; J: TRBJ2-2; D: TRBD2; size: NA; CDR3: CASRTSGNTGELFF; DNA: TGTGCCAGCAGGACTAGCGGTAACACCGGGGAGCTGTTTTTT
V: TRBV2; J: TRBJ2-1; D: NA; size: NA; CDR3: CASRELATPYNEQFF; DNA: TGTGCCAGCAGGGAACTAGCTACCCCCTACAATGAGCAGTTCTTC
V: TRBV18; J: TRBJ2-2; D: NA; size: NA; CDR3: CASSPDINTGELFF; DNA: TGTGCCAGCTCACCAGACATAAACACCGGGGAGCTGTTTTTT
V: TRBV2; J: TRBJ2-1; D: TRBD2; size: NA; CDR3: CASKREHEQFF; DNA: TGTGCCAGCAAGCGGGAGCATGAGCAGTTCTTC
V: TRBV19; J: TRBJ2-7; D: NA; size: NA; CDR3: CASSIRASPYEQYF; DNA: TGTGCCAGTAGTATAAGGGCTAGCCCCTACGAGCAGTACTTC
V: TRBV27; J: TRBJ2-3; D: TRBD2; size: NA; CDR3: CASSISSGRRPDTQYF; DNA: TGTGCCAGCAGCATTTCAAGCGGGAGGAGGCCCGATACGCAGTATTTT
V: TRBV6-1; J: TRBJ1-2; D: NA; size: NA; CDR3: CAARSQEDNYGYTF; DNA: TGTGCCGCGCGGTCCCAAGAGGATAACTATGGCTACACCTTC
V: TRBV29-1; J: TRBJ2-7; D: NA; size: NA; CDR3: CSVVRGSYEQYF; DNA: TGCAGCGTTGTCAGGGGATCCTACGAGCAGTACTTC
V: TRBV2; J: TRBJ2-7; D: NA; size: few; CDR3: CASSGARLYF; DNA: TGTGCCAGCAGTGGGGCCCGTCTCTACTTC
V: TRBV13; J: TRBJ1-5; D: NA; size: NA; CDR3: CASSFRQAGQPQHF; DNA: TGTGCCAGCAGCTTCCGACAGGCGGGTCAGCCCCAGCATTTT
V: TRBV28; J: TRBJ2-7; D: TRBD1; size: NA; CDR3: CASSPGTGIPYEQYF; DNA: TGTGCCAGCAGCCCCGGGACAGGGATCCCCTACGAGCAGTACTTC
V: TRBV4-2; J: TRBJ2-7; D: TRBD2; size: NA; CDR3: CASSSHASGSHYEQYF; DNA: TGTGCCAGCAGCTCCCATGCTAGCGGGAGCCACTACGAGCAGTACTTC
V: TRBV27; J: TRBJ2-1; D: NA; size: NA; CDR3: CASSLGGSRRSYNEQFF; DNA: TGTGCCAGCAGTTTAGGAGGCTCTAGGAGGTCCTACAATGAGCAGTTCTTC
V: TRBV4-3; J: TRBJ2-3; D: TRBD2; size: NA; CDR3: CASSQDGASGWTDTQYF; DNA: TGCGCCAGCAGCCAAGACGGGGCTAGCGGGTGGACAGATACGCAGTATTTT
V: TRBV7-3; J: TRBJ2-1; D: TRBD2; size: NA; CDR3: CASSLGGRAGGEQFF; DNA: TGTGCCAGCAGCTTAGGCGGGAGGGCCGGAGGTGAGCAGTTCTTC
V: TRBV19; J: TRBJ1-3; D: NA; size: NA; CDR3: CASSKVRGLSGNTIYF; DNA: TGTGCCAGTAGTAAAGTCAGGGGATTGTCTGGAAACACCATATATTTT
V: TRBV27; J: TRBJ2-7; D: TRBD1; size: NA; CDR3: CASSLIDRALQYF; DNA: TGTGCCAGCAGTTTGATAGACAGGGCCCTGCAGTACTTC
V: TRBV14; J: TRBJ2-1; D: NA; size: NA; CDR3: CASSPTSGQLYNEQFF; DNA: TGTGCCAGCAGCCCAACCTCCGGACAGCTCTACAATGAGCAGTTCTTC
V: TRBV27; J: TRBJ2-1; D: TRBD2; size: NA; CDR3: CASSRGLAGYNEQFF; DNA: TGTGCCAGCAGTCGCGGCCTAGCGGGGTACAATGAGCAGTTCTTC
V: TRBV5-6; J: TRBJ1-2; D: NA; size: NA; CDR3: CASSFGRAANYGYTF; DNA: TGTGCCAGCAGCTTCGGGAGAGCCGCTAACTATGGCTACACCTTC
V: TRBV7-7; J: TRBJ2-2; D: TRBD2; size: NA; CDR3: CASSLAGGQKNTGELFF; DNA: TGTGCTAGCAGCTTAGCGGGAGGACAAAAGAACACCGGGGAGCTGTTTTTT
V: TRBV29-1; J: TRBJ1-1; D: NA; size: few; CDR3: CSGKQGENTEAFF; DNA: TGCAGCGGAAAACAGGGTGAGAACACTGAAGCTTTCTTT
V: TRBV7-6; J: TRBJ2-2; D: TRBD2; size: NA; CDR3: CASSPRPGLAGGELFF; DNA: TGTGCCAGCAGTCCACGTCCGGGACTAGCGGGCGGGGAGCTGTTTTTT
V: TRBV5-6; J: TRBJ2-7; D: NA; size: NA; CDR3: CASSLVPGRREQYF; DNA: TGTGCCAGCAGCTTGGTTCCGGGGAGGCGCGAGCAGTACTTC
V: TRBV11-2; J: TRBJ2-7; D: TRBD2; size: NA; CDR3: CASSRTSGRNLEQYF; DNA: TGTGCCAGCAGCCGAACTAGCGGGAGGAATCTCGAGCAGTACTTC
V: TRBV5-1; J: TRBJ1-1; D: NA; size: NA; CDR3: CASSLDGQTNTEAFF; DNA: TGCGCCAGCAGCTTGGACGGACAGACGAACACTGAAGCTTTCTTT
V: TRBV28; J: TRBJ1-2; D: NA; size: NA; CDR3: CASTLGGPYGYTF; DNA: TGTGCCAGCACCCTTGGGGGCCCCTATGGCTACACCTTC
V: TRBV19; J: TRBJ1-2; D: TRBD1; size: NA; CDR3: CASSTPSRDSTPIYGYTF; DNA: TGTGCCAGTAGCACACCCTCCCGGGACAGTACACCTATCTATGGCTACACCTTC
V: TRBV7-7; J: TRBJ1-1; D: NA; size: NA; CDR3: CASSLSVNTEAFF; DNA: TGTGCCAGCAGCTTATCGGTCAACACTGAAGCTTTCTTT
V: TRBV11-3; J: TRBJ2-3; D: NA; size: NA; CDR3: CASSTRDIDTQYF; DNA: TGTGCCAGCAGCACCCGGGACATAGATACGCAGTATTTT
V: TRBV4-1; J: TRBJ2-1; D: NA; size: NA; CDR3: CASSQLGETRNNEQFF; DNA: TGCGCCAGCAGCCAATTGGGCGAGACTAGAAACAATGAGCAGTTCTTC
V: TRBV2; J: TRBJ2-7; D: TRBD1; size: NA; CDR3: CASSPGQGAPRYEQYF; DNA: TGTGCCAGCAGCCCGGGACAGGGGGCCCCACGCTACGAGCAGTACTTC
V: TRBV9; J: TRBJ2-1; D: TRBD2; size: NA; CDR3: CASSVVAGDAGEQFF; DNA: TGTGCCAGCAGCGTAGTGGCGGGAGACGCGGGTGAGCAGTTCTTC
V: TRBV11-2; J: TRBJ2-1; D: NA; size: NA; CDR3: CASSNPQVPSYNEQFF; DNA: TGTGCCAGCAGCAATCCCCAGGTCCCCTCCTACAATGAGCAGTTCTTC
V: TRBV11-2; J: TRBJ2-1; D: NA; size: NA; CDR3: CASSFSILASTKGEQFF; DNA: TGTGCCAGCAGCTTCAGCATCCTAGCATCCACCAAGGGTGAGCAGTTCTTC
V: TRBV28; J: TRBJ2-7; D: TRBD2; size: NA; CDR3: CASSPGGLESEQYF; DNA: TGTGCCAGCAGTCCCGGGGGACTAGAGTCCGAGCAGTACTTC
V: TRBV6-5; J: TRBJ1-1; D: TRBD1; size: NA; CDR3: CASSYSGTADTEAFF; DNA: TGTGCCAGCAGTTACTCAGGGACAGCGGACACTGAAGCTTTCTTT
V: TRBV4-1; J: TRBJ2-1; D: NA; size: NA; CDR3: CASSQVGVDEQFF; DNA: TGCGCCAGCAGCCAAGTCGGGGTCGATGAGCAGTTCTTC
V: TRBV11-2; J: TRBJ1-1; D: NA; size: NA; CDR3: CASAQQGNTEAFF; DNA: TGTGCCAGCGCCCAGCAGGGAAACACTGAAGCTTTCTTT